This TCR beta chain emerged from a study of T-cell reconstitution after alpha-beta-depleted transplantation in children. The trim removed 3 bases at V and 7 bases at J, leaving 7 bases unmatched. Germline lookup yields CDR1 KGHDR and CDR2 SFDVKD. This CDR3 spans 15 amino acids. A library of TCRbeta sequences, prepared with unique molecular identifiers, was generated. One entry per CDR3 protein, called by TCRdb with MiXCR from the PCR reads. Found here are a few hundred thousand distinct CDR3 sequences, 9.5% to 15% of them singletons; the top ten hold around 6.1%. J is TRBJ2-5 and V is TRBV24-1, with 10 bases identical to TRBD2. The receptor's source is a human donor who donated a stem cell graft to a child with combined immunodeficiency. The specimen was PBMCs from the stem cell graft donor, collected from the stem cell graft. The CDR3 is CATSDPSGRPGTQYF. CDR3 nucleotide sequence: TGTGCCACCAGTGATCCTAGCGGGAGACCGGGGACCCAGTACTTC.